This is a list of T cell receptor beta chains from one sample in a study of cytomegalovirus exposure and HLA in healthy donors. Assay used: immunoSEQ multiplex PCR; TCRdb lists only in-frame clones, some missing. The data show 90,000 to 110,000 clones, about 80% seen once. Sequencing was performed on PBMCs. These receptors came from a woman in her forties or fifties in good health and CMV-seropositive. Each CDR3 is given with its conserved first and last residue. Each record gives: J gene, D gene, V gene, clone size, CDR3 DNA, CDR3 protein. A D gene is named only where the DNA matches it firmly. Clone size is stated in some rows and not others, as once, few, many or a class when expanded.

>TRBJ1-4|.|TRBV7-8|few
TGTGCCAGCAGCTTAGAAAGTACAGGGCGGACTGAAAAACTGTTTTTT
CASSLESTGRTEKLFF
>TRBJ2-5|.|TRBV25-1|.
TGTGCCAGCAGTCTGGGCAGTGCGGAGACCCAGTACTTC
CASSLGSAETQYF
>TRBJ1-2|.|TRBV7-2|.
TGTGCCAGCAGCCCGCTCCGGGGGGGACGTGGCTACACCTTC
CASSPLRGGRGYTF
>TRBJ2-2|TRBD1|TRBV7-8|.
TGTGCCAGCAGCTATAGGACAGGGCGCACCGGGGAGCTGTTTTTT
CASSYRTGRTGELFF
>TRBJ2-3|TRBD1|TRBV10-3|.
TGTGCCATCAGTGAGCATCGGACAGGGGAGGGGGATACGCAGTATTTT
CAISEHRTGEGDTQYF
>TRBJ2-1|TRBD1|TRBV7-8|.
TGTGCCAGCAGTTTAGGACAGGTCCAGTTCTTC
CASSLGQVQFF
>TRBJ2-3|.|TRBV5-1|.
TGCGCCAGCAGCCCCCCGGGACAAGTAGAATTTCAGTATTTT
CASSPPGQVEFQYF
>TRBJ2-1|TRBD1|TRBV7-2|.
TGTGCCAGCAGCCCCCTGCACAGGGGGCGAGGCAATGAGCAGTTCTTC
CASSPLHRGRGNEQFF
>TRBJ2-1|TRBD2|TRBV6-1|.
TGTGCCAGCAGCTCGACTAGCCCCTCCTACAATGAGCAGTTCTTC
CASSSTSPSYNEQFF
>TRBJ2-2|.|TRBV14|.
TGTGCCAGCAGCCGAACAGGGTTTACTGGGGAGCTGTTTTTT
CASSRTGFTGELFF
>TRBJ2-5|TRBD1|TRBV10-3|once
TGTGCCATCAGTGAGAAGGGACAGGGCGAGACCCAGTACTTC
CAISEKGQGETQYF
>TRBJ2-3|.|TRBV19|few
TGTGCCAGTAGTGGGGGGGCGGGCGCAGATACGCAGTATTTT
CASSGGAGADTQYF
>TRBJ2-3|.|TRBV15|.
TGTGCCACCAGCAGAGATACGGCCAGGGGTACAGATACGCAGTATTTT
CATSRDTARGTDTQYF
>TRBJ2-3|.|TRBV25-1|.
TGTGCCAGCAGTGACACGCGGGGCCAAGATACGCAGTATTTT
CASSDTRGQDTQYF
>TRBJ2-1|TRBD2|TRBV7-9|.
TGTGCCAGCAGCTTAGTCCTAGCGGGAATGAATGAGCAGTTCTTC
CASSLVLAGMNEQFF
>TRBJ2-7|.|TRBV9|few
TGTGCCAGCAGCCCCCTAGGCGGATCCTACGAGCAGTACTTC
CASSPLGGSYEQYF
>TRBJ1-5|.|TRBV6-5|.
TGTGCCAGCAGTCCGCAGGGATGGGTAAATCAGCCCCAGCATTTT
CASSPQGWVNQPQHF
>TRBJ2-7|TRBD1|TRBV5-1|.
TGCGCCAGCAGCTTCTCCAGGGGGAGCTCCTACGAGCAGTACTTC
CASSFSRGSSYEQYF
>TRBJ2-7|TRBD1|TRBV15|.
TGTGCCGCCGGGACAGGTTCGGGCGAGCAGTACTTC
CAAGTGSGEQYF
>TRBJ1-2|TRBD1|TRBV7-2|.
TGTGCCAGCAGCTTAGATTCCGGGACAGGAGGAGGCTACACCTTC
CASSLDSGTGGGYTF
>TRBJ2-2|.|TRBV5-3|.
TGTGCCAGAAGCTCCCTTCCCCGCACCGGGGAGCTGTTTTTT
CARSSLPRTGELFF
>TRBJ2-7|TRBD2|TRBV7-9|.
TGTTCCAGCAGCTTAGCGGGACTAGCGGGAGACGAGCAGTACTTC
CSSSLAGLAGDEQYF
>TRBJ2-3|.|TRBV2|few
TGTGCCAGTCGACCCAGGTACCTACACACAGATACGCAGTATTTT
CASRPRYLHTDTQYF